A single sample gave rise to the 8 T cell receptor beta chains below, sequenced in a study of blood T cell repertoires in COVID-19. Here immunoSEQ multiplex PCR was the method, and the copy in TCRdb shows in-frame clones only, minus some. The sample consists of roughly 250,000 clones, roughly 90% of them appearing once. Sequenced: PBMCs or T cells enriched from blood (not recorded which). These receptors came from a middle-aged woman with acute COVID-19.

The J gene is TRBJ1-2, the V gene TRBV14; TRBD1 aligns across 10 bases. The V gene end was trimmed by 4 bases and the J gene end by 0 bases; junction bases not matched to a gene: 5. This CDR3 contains 16 residues. Looked up from germline, CDR1 is SGHDN and CDR2 is FVKESK. DNA of the CDR3: TGTGCCAGCAGCCGGGACAGGGGCTCCTCTAACTATGGCTACACCTTC. This encodes CASSRDRGSSNYGYTF.

V is TRBV9 and J is TRBJ1-1; TRBD1 aligns across 11 bases. Germline V gene lookup returns CDR1 SGDLS and CDR2 YYNGEE. CDR3 size: 15 residues. V dropped 4 bases and J dropped 7; count of bases not matched to a gene: 9. CDR3 region: CASSPVPGTGGEAFF. The CDR3 nucleotides read TGTGCCAGCAGCCCCGTACCCGGGACAGGGGGTGAAGCTTTCTTT.

The chain uses TRBV3-1 (or the pseudogene TRBV3-2) and TRBJ2-7, with unresolved D. This CDR3 spans 14 amino acids. Germline values: CDR1 LGHDT, CDR2 YNNKEL (reference sequence). Trimming shortened V by 2 bases and J by 3 bases, and 11 bases separated the two germline ends. The DNA for the CDR3 is TGTGCCAGCAGCCAATCATACCCGGGCTACGAGCAGTACTTC. Protein product: CASSQSYPGYEQYF.

This sequence joins TRBV19 and TRBJ1-1; D uncertain. CDR3 length: 13 residues. The V end lost 2 bases, the J end lost 2 bases, and 6 bases lay between the germline ends. The germline CDR1 and CDR2 sequences are LNHDA and SQIVND (reference sequence). The chain's CDR3 is CASSILANTEAFF. The CDR3 coding sequence is TGTGCCAGTAGTATATTGGCCAACACTGAAGCTTTCTTT.

This chain connects TRBV28 to TRBJ1-1, with D tentatively TRBD1 (6 bases). The V and J ends lost 6 bases and 1 base respectively, with 18 bases between them. The CDR3 has 16 residues. CDR1 MDHEN and CDR2 SYDVKM come from the germline V gene. The CDR3: CASSETGRGKNTEAFF. In DNA form, the CDR3 reads TGTGCCAGCAGCGAAACAGGGAGGGGAAAGAACACTGAAGCTTTCTTT.

V is TRBV19 and J is TRBJ1-2, with D possibly matching TRBD1 (6 bases). CDR3 length equals 14 residues. Germline V gene data show CDR1 as LNHDA and CDR2 as SQIVND (reference sequence). V was trimmed by 6 bases and J by 4 bases, leaving 15 bases between them. This CDR3 is CASRQTGIGYGYTF. CDR3 bases: TGTGCCAGTAGGCAGACAGGCATAGGCTATGGCTACACCTTC.

CDR3 in DNA: TGTGCCAGCAGTTTGGTAGGGGGAACTGAAGCTTTCTTT. Amino acid sequence: CASSLVGGTEAFF. The chain combines TRBV28 with TRBJ1-1, with a weak D call TRBD1 (6 bases). V lost 3 bases, J lost 5 bases, and 10 bases lay in between. CDR3 size: 13 residues. Germline V gives CDR1 MDHEN, CDR2 SYDVKM.

V usage is TRBV11-2 and J usage is TRBJ2-3; no clear D. This CDR3 contains 13 residues. Trimming took 5 bases from V and 7 from J, leaving 13 bases between them. The germline gives CDR1 SGHAT, CDR2 FQNNGV. CDR3: CASSPQVGNTQYF. The CDR3 coding sequence is TGTGCCAGCAGCCCCCAGGTCGGAAATACGCAGTATTTT.